This T cell receptor (beta chain) stems from a study of blood T cell repertoires in COVID-19. Study overall: PBMCs, B-cell-depleted T cells, or T cells were the source of the cDNA or gDNA that made up the material.

This CDR3 is 16 amino acids long. V lost 0 bases, J lost 4 bases, and 15 bases lay in between. Germline assignment: CDR1 SGHDN and CDR2 FVKESK. Using immunoSEQ multiplex PCR, the repertoire was profiled, and TCRdb retains in-frame clones only, with some absent. Of hundreds of thousands of clones detected, 85% to 90% appear once; the ten largest clones hold roughly 2.9%. V gene TRBV14 combines with J gene TRBJ1-2; no clear D gene. The sequenced sample consisted of PBMCs or T cells enriched from blood (not recorded which). The sequence came from a woman aged 50 to 60 who had been exposed to COVID-19. Here the CDR3 DNA reads TGTGCCAGCAGCCAAGATGTTGCCGTCTCGGGCTATGGCTACACCTTC. Protein sequence: CASSQDVAVSGYGYTF.